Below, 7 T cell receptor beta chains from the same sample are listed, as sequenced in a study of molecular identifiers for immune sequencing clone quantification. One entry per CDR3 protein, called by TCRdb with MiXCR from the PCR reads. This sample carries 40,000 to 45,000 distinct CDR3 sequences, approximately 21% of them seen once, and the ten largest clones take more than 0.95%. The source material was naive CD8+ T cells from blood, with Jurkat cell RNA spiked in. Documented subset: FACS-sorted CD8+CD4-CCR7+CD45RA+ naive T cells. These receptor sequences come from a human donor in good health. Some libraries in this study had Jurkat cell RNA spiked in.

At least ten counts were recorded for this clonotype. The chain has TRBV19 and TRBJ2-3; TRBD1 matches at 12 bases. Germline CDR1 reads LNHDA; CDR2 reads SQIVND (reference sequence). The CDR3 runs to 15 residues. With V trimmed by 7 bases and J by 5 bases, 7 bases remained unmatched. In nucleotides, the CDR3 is TGTGCCAGTAAGGGGACAGGGGGCATTGGAGATACGCAGTATTTT. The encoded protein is CASKGTGGIGDTQYF.

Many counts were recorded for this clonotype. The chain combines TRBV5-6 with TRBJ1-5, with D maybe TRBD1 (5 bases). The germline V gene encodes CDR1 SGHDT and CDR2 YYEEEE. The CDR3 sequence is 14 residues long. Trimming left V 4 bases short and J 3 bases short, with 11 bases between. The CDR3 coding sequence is TGTGCCAGCAGCCTTGGGGGGACCAATCAGCCCCAGCATTTT. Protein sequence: CASSLGGTNQPQHF.

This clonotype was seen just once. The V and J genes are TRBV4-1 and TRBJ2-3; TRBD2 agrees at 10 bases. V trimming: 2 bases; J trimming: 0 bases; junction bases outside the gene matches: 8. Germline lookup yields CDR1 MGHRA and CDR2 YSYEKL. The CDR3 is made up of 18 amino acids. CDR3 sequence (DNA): TGCGCCAGCAGCCAACCAGAGCGGGGGGGCCAGAGCACAGATACGCAGTATTTT. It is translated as CASSQPERGGQSTDTQYF.

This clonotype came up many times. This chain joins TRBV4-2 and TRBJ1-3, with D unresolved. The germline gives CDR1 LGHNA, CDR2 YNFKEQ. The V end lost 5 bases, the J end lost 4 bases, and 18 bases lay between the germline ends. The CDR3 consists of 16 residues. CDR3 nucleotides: TGTGCCAGCAGCTTATCCCTGGTAGGGCCAGGAAACACCATATATTTT. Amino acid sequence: CASSLSLVGPGNTIYF.

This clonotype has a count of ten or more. The CDR3 DNA reads TGTGCCATCAGTGAGTCATGGGGGGTCAATCAGCCCCAGCATTTT. It codes for CAISESWGVNQPQHF. This sequence joins TRBV10-3 and TRBJ1-5; perhaps TRBD1 as D (5 bases). V was clipped by 0 bases and J by 3 bases, with 9 bases between them. Germline V gene sequence: CDR1 ENHRY, CDR2 SYGVKD. The CDR3 spans 15 residues.

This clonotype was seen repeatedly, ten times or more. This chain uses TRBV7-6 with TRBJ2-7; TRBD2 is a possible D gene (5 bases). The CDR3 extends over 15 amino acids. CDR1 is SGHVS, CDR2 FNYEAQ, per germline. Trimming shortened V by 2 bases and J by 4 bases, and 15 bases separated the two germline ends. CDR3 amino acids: CASSLSLALTYEQYF. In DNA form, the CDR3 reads TGTGCCAGCAGCTTATCCCTAGCTCTTACGTACGAGCAGTACTTC.

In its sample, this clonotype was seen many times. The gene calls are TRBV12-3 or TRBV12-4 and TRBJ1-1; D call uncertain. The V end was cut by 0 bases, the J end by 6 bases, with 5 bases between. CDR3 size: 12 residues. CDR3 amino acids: CASSLAGAEAFF. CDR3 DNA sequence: TGTGCCAGCAGTTTAGCTGGGGCTGAAGCTTTCTTT.